Reported below is one TCR beta chain. The entry originates in a study of CD8 T cells in Susac syndrome. The authors reverse transcribed roughly 0.5 to 1 ug RNA with random hexamers. Amplification of TCR beta CDR3 spanned 54 Vbeta and 13 Jbeta via immunoSEQ multiplex PCR. TCRdb re-called the immunoSEQ multiplex PCR reads through MiXCR, storing one row per CDR3 protein. Among just under 95,000 distinct CDR3 sequences listed, just under 95% were seen once. The CDR3 runs to 14 residues. V lost 5 bases and J lost 2; bases outside the gene matches: 6. The chain links TRBV12-3 or TRBV12-4 to TRBJ2-7; 7 nucleotides match TRBD1. Sequenced input: CD4+ T cells from PBMCs. This clonotype was sampled from a human donor with Susac syndrome. The CDR3 DNA follows: TGTGCCAGCAGTCCGACAGGGTGGGCCTACGAGCAGTACTTC. This translates into CASSPTGWAYEQYF.